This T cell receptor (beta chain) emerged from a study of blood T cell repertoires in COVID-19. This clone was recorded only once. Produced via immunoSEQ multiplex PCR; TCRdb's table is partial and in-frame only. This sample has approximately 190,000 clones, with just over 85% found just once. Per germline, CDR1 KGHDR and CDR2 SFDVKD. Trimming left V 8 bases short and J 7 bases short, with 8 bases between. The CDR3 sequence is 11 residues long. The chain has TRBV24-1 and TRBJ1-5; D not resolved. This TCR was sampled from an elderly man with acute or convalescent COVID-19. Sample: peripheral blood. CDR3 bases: TGTGCCACCACCAGAGGGCAGCCCCAGCATTTT. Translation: CATTRGQPQHF.